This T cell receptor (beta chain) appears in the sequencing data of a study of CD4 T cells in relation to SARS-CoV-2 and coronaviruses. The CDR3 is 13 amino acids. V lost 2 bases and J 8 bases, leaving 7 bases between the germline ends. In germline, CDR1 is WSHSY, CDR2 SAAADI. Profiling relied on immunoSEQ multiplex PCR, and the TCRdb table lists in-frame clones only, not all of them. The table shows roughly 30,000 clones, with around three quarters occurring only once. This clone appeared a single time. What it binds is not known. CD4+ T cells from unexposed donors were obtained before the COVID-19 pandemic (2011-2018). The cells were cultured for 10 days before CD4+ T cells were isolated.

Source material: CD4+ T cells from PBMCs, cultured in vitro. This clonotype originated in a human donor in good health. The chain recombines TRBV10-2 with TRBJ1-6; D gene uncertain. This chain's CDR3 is CASSETEDSPLHF. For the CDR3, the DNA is TGCGCCAGCAGTGAGACAGAAGATTCACCCCTCCACTTT.